This T cell receptor beta chain is from a study of shared clonotypes between healthy human individuals (dated by TCRdb to the early 2020s). Some background on the complete study: The cohort comprised two women and a few men aged 18 to 49 years. For each donor, CD4 naive and CD4 memory were each run on three plates, CD8 naive on two plates, and CD8 memory on one plate. To estimate repertoire size and how much clonotype sharing occurs between individuals, the study deeply sequenced the blood TCR repertoires of roughly 5 healthy adults. To increase sequencing depth and limit assay-specific biases, different laboratories used diverse techniques to prepare libraries and sequence TCR repertoires. Between about 0.85 and 9.5 billion PBMCs per donor were obtained by leukapheresis. The paper's findings and limits, for the study overall: Based on pairwise subsampling, the degree of clonotype sharing among donors was expected to be affected by sequencing depth. Rarefaction of sorted-subset datasets indicated incomplete sequencing despite the large sequencing depth. Estimated clonotype richness was generally larger for naive than for memory subsets. When a few donors were compared, the shared fraction of clonotypes was about 5.5% for naive CD4, around 3.6% for naive CD8, 2.3% for memory CD4, and roughly 0.4% for memory CD8. Higher generation probabilities were observed for clonotypes shared by all four sorted-subset donors than for non-shared clonotypes. The small number of donors limited the genetic and exposure-history diversity represented. Sampling was limited to blood, and TCR repertoires in tissue likely differ from TCR repertoires in blood.

TCR CDR3 regions were amplified from genomic DNA by multiplex PCR using the deep immunoSEQ assay. For each cell subset, the extracted genomic DNA was distributed evenly across all wells of several immunoSEQ 96-well plates, and each plate served as one replicate. For sorted subsets, around 200 ng genomic DNA, equal to some 28,000 T cell genomes, was loaded into each replicate PCR. The purified libraries were quantified using a Qubit 3.0 fluorometer, sized with a Bioanalyzer 2100, and then quantified again using the KAPA Library Quantification kit. Every immunoSEQ 96-well plate was sequenced on a separate single-read 150-cycle Illumina NextSeq 550 flow cell. Per the authors' processing: Because the immunoSEQ output included only junctional sequences and no quality scores, the filtering could not be the same as the filtering used for full-length reads. Sequences were annotated with PyIR, a Python wrapper for IgBLAST v1.9, and V/J genes and CDR3 were assigned using IMGT germline references. Reads were removed for weak V/J assignments (E-value above 1e-6), missing CDR3, stop codons, out-of-frame junctions, or ambiguous translated residues. V3J clonotypes were defined as sequences sharing the same inferred V gene, J gene, and CDR3 amino acid sequence. To compute the percentage overlap between repertoires, the number of shared unique clonotypes was divided by the size of the smaller repertoire. Repertoire richness was assessed with RTK rarefaction, the Chao1 estimator, and Recon v2.1 estimates of unobserved clonotypes. Generation probabilities were computed with OLGA for all TCRbeta clonotypes obtained by the gDNA method from a few donors. TCRdb's version of the immuneACCESS table is confined to in-frame rearrangements and falls short of the full clone set. An unresolved V gene accounts for under half of the shortfall where checked; the remainder is of unknown origin. V, J and clone size are taken as reported in that table, and D and trimming were inferred from the DNA itself. Present in this sample are 2,500,000 or so clones, approximately 94% of which were seen just once. The top ten clonotypes cover approximately 0.36% of the sample.

This clone is a singleton in its sample. It has no known antigen specificity. No much larger clone exists at a distance of one base, and base qualities are not known. The donors were healthy, HIV-negative adults with no recently reported acute infections or vaccinations. Only Caucasian adults living in Nashville, Tennessee, USA were represented among the donors. CD4+ T cells were enriched by magnetic negative selection, after which naive cells were positively selected on CD45RA and the negative fraction was taken as the memory subset. Blood was collected by leukapheresis, and PBMCs were isolated by Ficoll-Histopaque density gradient centrifugation and then cryopreserved in liquid nitrogen vapor phase. Analytical flow cytometry was used to check the purity and quantity of every magnetically sorted T cell population. From each sorted fraction, genomic DNA was isolated and quantified by UV absorbance on a Nanodrop 2000c.

The germline V gene (reference sequence) sets CDR1 to PRHDT and CDR2 to FYEKMQ. Between the V and J ends, shortened by 3 bases and 2 bases respectively, the junction contains 9 bases. Reading from cysteine to phenylalanine, the CDR3 counts 14 amino acids. The retained sequence is limited to the CDR3, 42 bases, with the frame set at the first base. Sequencing was done on a sample of naive CD4+ T cells from PBMCs. The label giving this sample's cell subset or site can be read as: CD45RA+ positively selected. Here the chain combines TRBV13 and TRBJ2-3; the D gene remains uncertain. This TCR was sampled from a young man in good health. Some clones in this sample may be carry-over from other donors' samples. CDR3 region: CASSFPPHTDTQYF. The nucleotide sequence reads TGTGCCAGCAGCTTCCCTCCCCACACAGATACGCAGTATTTT.